Below, one T cell receptor beta chain is given with its context. The gene symbols are mouse symbols. Read coverage stops 1 residue before the CDR3 terminus; the germline J gene supplies the remainder. Method: immunoSEQ multiplex PCR; TCRdb's copy keeps in-frame clones and lacks some. The sample comprises almost 9,500 clones, 47% of which are singletons, and roughly 7.1% rests with the top ten. This specimen belongs to a study of tissue T cells after allogeneic stem cell transplantation. Germline-derived CDR1 and CDR2 are KGHPV and FQNQEV (reference sequence). The CDR3 has 14 residues. V shed 4 bases, J shed 3 bases, and the junction held 3 bases outside the gene matches. Documented time point: mouse harvest day 7 after allogeneic transplant. Mouse grafts combined 10^7 T-cell-depleted bone marrow cells with 10^6 splenic CD5+ T cells.

The sample consisted of gut tissue. This TCR was recovered from a female BALB/c mouse given C57BL/6 T cells with graft-versus-host disease after an allogeneic hematopoietic cell transplant. The rearrangement joins TRBV26 to TRBJ2-4; TRBD1 agrees at 8 bases. The CDR3 DNA, read in part, is TGTGCCAGCAGTCCCCGGACAGGGCAAAACACCTTGTAC. Protein sequence: CASSPRTGQNTLY. The full CDR3 reads CASSPRTGQNTLYF.